This passage covers 16 T cell receptor beta chains from one sample sequenced in a study of T cells in Graves' hyperthyroidism and ophthalmopathy. The CDR3 regions of TCR beta were amplified from RNA transcripts. A set of HTBI primers served as the primers for a first-round RT-PCR of the TCR CDR3. Using its own MiXCR run on the multiplex PCR reads, TCRdb lists one record per CDR3 protein. The sample records about 380,000 distinct CDR3 sequences, around 14% being singletons. The sequencing input was blood. These receptors came from a woman aged 55-70 years with Graves' hyperthyroidism.

This clonotype was counted ten times or more. The chain has TRBV4-1 and TRBJ2-7, with TRBD1 identical over 10 bases. With 1 base clipped from V and 7 bases from J, the junction kept 4 bases outside the gene matches. The CDR3 is made up of 14 amino acids. Per the germline V gene, CDR1 is MGHRA and CDR2 is YSYEKL. DNA of the CDR3: TGCGCCAGCAGCCAAGGACAGGGGGCTGAGGAGCAGTACTTC. Translated: CASSQGQGAEEQYF.

Ten or more counts support this clonotype. This chain connects TRBV20-1 to TRBJ2-1; TRBD1 matches at 9 bases. The CDR3 spans 18 residues. The V gene's germline CDR1 is DFQATT and CDR2 SNEGSKA (reference sequence). J gave up 6 bases and V 3 bases, and 18 bases lay outside the gene matches. CDR3 nucleotides: TGCAGTGCTAGCGGTACGGATCCCGGGACAGGGTTTTCCAATGAGCAGTTCTTC. Residues: CSASGTDPGTGFSNEQFF.

This clonotype was observed at least ten times. The chain employs TRBV24-1 and TRBJ2-7; 8 nucleotides line up with TRBD1. This CDR3 is 14 amino acids long. Germline V lookup: CDR1 KGHDR, CDR2 SFDVKD. Trimming took 9 bases from V and 2 from J; bases not matched to a gene: 8. The CDR3 loop reads CATQGADATYEQYF. The DNA for the CDR3 is TGTGCCACCCAGGGGGCCGACGCGACCTACGAGCAGTACTTC.

This clonotype was recorded a few times. The chain recombines TRBV18 with TRBJ2-3; 8 bases agree with TRBD2. V shed 0 bases and J 2 bases; nucleotides not matched to a gene: 1. Per germline, CDR1 KGHSH and CDR2 LQKENI. The length of the CDR3 is 15 residues. CDR3 loop: CASSPPGRATDTQYF. DNA of the CDR3: TGTGCCAGCTCACCACCCGGGAGGGCCACAGATACGCAGTATTTT.

In its sample, this clonotype was seen many times. This chain connects TRBV28 to TRBJ1-4; D gene ambiguous. This CDR3 has 15 residues. The V gene's germline CDR1 is MDHEN and CDR2 SYDVKM. Deletions cut 2 bases from V and 0 bases from J, with 7 bases between. CDR3 bases: TGTGCCAGCAGTTTAGGCATAGCAACTAATGAAAAACTGTTTTTT. It specifies CASSLGIATNEKLFF.

The rearrangement uses TRBV10-3 and TRBJ1-5; the match to TRBD1 covers 7 bases. In germline, CDR1 is ENHRY, CDR2 SYGVKD. V gave up 3 bases and J gave up 4 bases; unmatched junction bases: 3. This CDR3 is 14 amino acids long. The CDR3 nucleotides are TGTGCCATCAGTGACGTACAGGGGAATCAGCCCCAGCATTTT. Its translation is CAISDVQGNQPQHF.

This clonotype was seen many times. The chain uses TRBV19 and TRBJ2-5; no firm D call. The V gene lost 1 base and the J gene lost 5 bases, with 8 bases spanning the gap. The CDR3 totals 13 residues. Germline values: CDR1 LNHDA, CDR2 SQIVND (reference sequence). Written as DNA, the CDR3 is TGTGCCAGTAGTATAGGAGTTGGCGAGACCCAGTACTTC. It encodes CASSIGVGETQYF.

This clonotype was found many times. The chain combines TRBV5-1 with TRBJ2-5, with 10 nucleotides matching TRBD2. V dropped 5 bases and J dropped 1; count of bases not matched to a gene: 5. From germline, CDR1 is SGHRS and CDR2 YFSETQ. The CDR3 is made up of 15 amino acids. The CDR3 region has the DNA TGCGCCAGCAGGAAAGGGACTAGCGCCCAAGAGACCCAGTACTTC. This translates into CASRKGTSAQETQYF. The full variable domain, with the rest looked up from reference TRBV5-1 and TRBJ2-5, is KAGVTQTPRYLIKTRGQQVTLSCSPISGHRSVSWYQQTPGQGLQFLFEYFSETQRNKGNFPGRFSGRQFSNSRSEMNVSTLELGDSALYLCASRKGTSAQETQYFGPGTRLLVL.

This clonotype has ten or more counts. V is TRBV7-9 and J is TRBJ1-2, with no clear D. This CDR3 has 14 residues. Germline values: CDR1 SEHNR, CDR2 FQNEAQ (reference sequence). V lost 0 bases, J lost 0 bases, and 5 bases lay in between. CDR3 amino acids: CASSLAHANYGYTF. CDR3 bases: TGTGCCAGCAGCTTAGCGCATGCTAACTATGGCTACACCTTC.

The genes are TRBV29-1 and TRBJ1-2; maybe TRBD1 (5 bases). The CDR3 is made up of 12 amino acids. V shed 3 bases and J shed 6 bases, with 11 bases lying between them. The V gene's germline CDR1 is SQVTM and CDR2 ANQGSEA. In DNA, the CDR3 is TGCAGCGTTGATCGGGGCGCGGATGGCTACACCTTC. It specifies CSVDRGADGYTF.

V usage is TRBV27 and J usage is TRBJ2-1, with 7 bases identical to TRBD2. This CDR3 spans 16 amino acids. The germline V gene encodes CDR1 MNHEY and CDR2 SMNVEV (reference sequence). Trimming cost V 2 bases and J 1 base; bases outside gene matches: 5. The CDR3 region is CASSLILGGSYNEQFF. The CDR3, as DNA: TGTGCCAGCAGTTTAATTCTCGGGGGGTCCTACAATGAGCAGTTCTTC.

To note about this clonotype: Given a much more abundant clone one base away, this may be a read error. Lacking the conserved final phenylalanine or tryptophan, this CDR3 likely reflects a read error. This sequence joins TRBV11-2 and TRBJ2-7; TRBD2 matches at 13 bases. Per germline, CDR1 SGHAT and CDR2 FQNNGV. V lost 4 bases to trimming and J lost 1 base; unmatched junction nucleotides: 1. The CDR3 is 15 amino acids. CDR3 sequence: CASSSTSGRSYEQYL. Written as DNA, the CDR3 is TGTGCCAGCAGCTCGACTAGCGGGAGGTCCTACGAGCAGTACCTC.

The CDR3 loop reads CARNFLRLVTVAKNIQYF. The CDR3 DNA reads TGTGCCCGCAATTTTCTGAGACTTGTAACAGTAGCCAAAAACATTCAGTACTTC. The chain recombines TRBV9 with TRBJ2-4; D is unresolved. With 10 bases removed from V and 0 bases from J, the gap between germline ends came to 26 bases. The germline gives CDR1 SGDLS, CDR2 YYNGEE. The CDR3 has 18 amino acids.

This clonotype came up many times. V and J are TRBV20-1 and TRBJ2-7; 9 bases align to TRBD2. The CDR3 extends over 13 amino acids. Germline CDR1 DFQATT, CDR2 SNEGSKA (reference sequence). V lost 5 bases and J lost 0; bases outside the gene matches: 2. CDR3 in amino acids: CSAGSGSSYEQYF. The CDR3, as DNA: TGCAGTGCTGGTAGCGGGAGCTCCTACGAGCAGTACTTC.

The chain is built from TRBV11-1 and TRBJ2-2; 7 positions match TRBD2. Germline values: CDR1 SGHAT, CDR2 FQDESV (reference sequence). V was pared by 3 bases and J by 4 bases, with 8 bases of the junction left unmatched. This CDR3 region has 16 residues. CDR3 amino acids: CASSFLIGGTTGELFF. CDR3 sequence (DNA): TGTGCCAGCAGCTTCCTTATCGGGGGGACCACCGGGGAGCTGTTTTTT.

Of note for this clonotype: A much larger clone lies a single base off, so this may be a read error. V usage is TRBV10-2 and J usage is TRBJ1-6; D is unclear. The CDR3 sequence is 16 residues long. Germline V gives CDR1 WSHSY, CDR2 SAAADI. The V and J ends lost 8 bases and 7 bases respectively, with 21 bases between them. CDR3 sequence: CASGPSPRGLNSPLHF. The CDR3 DNA sequence: TGCGCCAGCGGGCCCTCCCCGCGGGGTTTGAATTCACCCCTCCACTTT.